What follows are 26 T cell receptor beta chains derived from one specimen sequenced in a study of blood T cell repertoires in COVID-19. The protocol was immunoSEQ multiplex PCR, while the TCRdb copy is restricted to in-frame clones and leaves out a portion. The repertoire includes 50,000 to 65,000 clones, about 92% of them detected once, and 4.6% sits in the top ten. The sequenced sample consisted of peripheral blood. These receptors came from a man aged 45-65 years with active COVID-19.

This clone was detected only once. Different DNA sequences within this sample yield the same CDR3. J is TRBJ2-7 and V is TRBV9; the match to TRBD2 covers 8 bases. Germline V gene data show CDR1 as SGDLS and CDR2 as YYNGEE. The CDR3 extends over 14 amino acids. Germline trimming cut 1 base from V and 2 bases from J; bases unmatched to any gene: 2. The CDR3 is CASSVSGGPYEQYF. The CDR3 DNA reads as TGTGCCAGCAGCGTATCGGGGGGGCCCTACGAGCAGTACTTC. The full variable domain, completed using reference TRBV9 and TRBJ2-7, is DSGVTQTPKHLITATGQRVTLRCSPRSGDLSVYWYQQSLDQGLQFLIQYYNGEERAKGNILERFSAQQFPDLHSELNLSSLELGDSALYFCASSVSGGPYEQYFGPGTRLTVT.

The chain carries TRBV5-5 and TRBJ2-5; no clear D. V dropped 3 bases and J dropped 4 bases, with 7 bases sitting between them. CDR1 SGHKS and CDR2 YYEKEE come from the germline V gene (reference sequence). The CDR3 loop spans 12 amino acids. The CDR3 protein is CASSSARETQYF. CDR3 bases: TGTGCCAGCAGCTCCGCGCGAGAGACCCAGTACTTC.

The rearrangement uses TRBV7-8 and TRBJ2-6, with TRBD1 identical over 9 bases. V dropped 4 bases and J dropped 0; count of bases not matched to a gene: 10. The CDR3 has 19 residues. Germline CDR1 SGHVS, CDR2 FQNEAQ. Written as DNA, the CDR3 is TGTGCCAGCAGCTCTTACAGGGGGCGGGCTAGCTCTGGGGCCAACGTCCTGACTTTC. Its protein product is CASSSYRGRASSGANVLTF.

This chain links TRBV10-3 with TRBJ2-2, with 8 bases that match TRBD1. This CDR3 is 16 amino acids long. CDR1 is ENHRY and CDR2 is SYGVKD in the germline V gene. The J segment lost 3 bases and the V segment lost 3 bases, leaving 6 bases of the junction unmatched. In DNA form, the CDR3 reads TGTGCCATCAGTGACGCTCAGGGGGCTGACACCGGGGAGCTGTTTTTT. Translation gives CAISDAQGADTGELFF.

The gene calls are TRBV27 and TRBJ1-5, with D possibly being TRBD1 (5 bases). Trimming took off 3 bases at V and 1 base at J, with 16 bases between the two ends. This CDR3 is built from 17 residues. The V gene's germline CDR1 is MNHEY and CDR2 SMNVEV (reference sequence). For the CDR3, the DNA is TGTGCCAGCAGTTTCTTTTCTCCGGGACTGAGCAATCAGCCCCAGCATTTT. This codes for CASSFFSPGLSNQPQHF.

This chain connects TRBV5-4 to TRBJ1-1; D unresolved. This CDR3 is built from 14 residues. Germline CDR1 reads SGHNT; CDR2 reads YYREEE (reference sequence). The V gene lost 0 bases and the J gene lost 2 bases, with 8 bases spanning the gap. The chain's CDR3 is CASSLAGINTEAFF. In nucleotides, the CDR3 is TGTGCCAGCAGCTTGGCGGGTATCAACACTGAAGCTTTCTTT.

The chain has TRBV19 and TRBJ2-1, with 8 bases identical to TRBD1. Germline trimming cut 4 bases from V and 5 bases from J; bases unmatched to any gene: 10. Per the germline V gene, CDR1 is LNHDA and CDR2 is SQIVND (reference sequence). The CDR3 is made up of 16 amino acids. This CDR3 is CASSKGPGTGNNEQFF. DNA of the CDR3: TGTGCCAGTAGTAAGGGTCCCGGGACAGGCAACAATGAGCAGTTCTTC.

The chain joins TRBV7-9 to TRBJ2-2, with 9 nucleotides matching TRBD1. This CDR3 region has 17 residues. With V trimmed by 4 bases and J by 4 bases, 10 bases remained unmatched. Germline CDR1 is SEHNR and CDR2 is FQNEAQ (reference sequence). CDR3 sequence: CASSSLWDRVATGELFF. CDR3 coding DNA: TGTGCCAGCAGCTCCCTGTGGGACAGGGTGGCCACCGGGGAGCTGTTTTTT. Based on the CDR3 plus reference TRBV7-9 and TRBJ2-2, the full variable domain is DTGVSQNPRHKITKRGQNVTFRCDPISEHNRLYWYRQTLGQGPEFLTYFQNEAQLEKSRLLSDRFSAERPKGSFSTLEIQRTEQGDSAMYLCASSSLWDRVATGELFFGEGSRLTVL.

The chain has TRBV5-1 and TRBJ2-3; TRBD2 aligns across 9 bases. V lost 3 bases and J lost 4; bases outside the gene matches: 9. This CDR3 comprises 16 residues. Germline CDR1 and CDR2: SGHRS and YFSETQ. The CDR3: CASSSPVQRGADTQYF. For the CDR3, the DNA is TGCGCCAGCAGCTCCCCTGTCCAGCGGGGGGCAGATACGCAGTATTTT.

The gene calls are TRBV5-4 and TRBJ2-3; 7 bases match TRBD2. The V and J ends lost 4 bases and 1 base, in that order; junction bases with no gene match: 9. Germline CDR1 SGHNT, CDR2 YYREEE (reference sequence). CDR3 size: 16 residues. The CDR3 coding sequence is TGTGCCAGCAGCGCGAGACTAGCCGTCGGCACAGATACGCAGTATTTT. This gives the protein CASSARLAVGTDTQYF. Full variable domain (remainder filled in from reference TRBV5-4 and TRBJ2-3): ETGVTQSPTHLIKTRGQQVTLRCSSQSGHNTVSWYQQALGQGPQFIFQYYREEENGRGNFPPRFSGLQFPNYSSELNVNALELDDSALYLCASSARLAVGTDTQYFGPGTRLTVL.

The chain carries TRBV6-5 and TRBJ1-5; D is ambiguous. Trimming removed 5 bases from V and 6 bases from J, with 17 bases in between. The length of the CDR3 is 15 residues. CDR1 is MNHEY, CDR2 SVGAGI, per germline. The chain's CDR3 is CASSSLGVGAQPQHF. The CDR3 DNA is TGTGCCAGCAGTAGCCTCGGGGTGGGCGCTCAGCCCCAGCATTTT.

This sequence joins TRBV12-3 or TRBV12-4 and TRBJ1-5; 7 nucleotides match TRBD1. The CDR3 runs to 11 residues. V was clipped by 4 bases and J by 10 bases; unmatched bases: 1. Here the CDR3 DNA reads TGTGCCAGCAGTTCAGGGGGTCCCCAGCATTTT. Its protein product is CASSSGGPQHF.

V is TRBV9 and J is TRBJ2-3; 7 bases line up with TRBD2. The germline CDR1 and CDR2 sequences are SGDLS and YYNGEE. V trimming: 2 bases; J trimming: 3 bases; junction bases outside the gene matches: 15. The CDR3 loop spans 18 amino acids. DNA for the CDR3: TGTGCCAGCAGCGTCGGAATAGCGGGTATAGTCGGGACAGATACGCAGTATTTT. Its translation: CASSVGIAGIVGTDTQYF. The whole variable domain, remainder taken from reference TRBV9 and TRBJ2-3, is DSGVTQTPKHLITATGQRVTLRCSPRSGDLSVYWYQQSLDQGLQFLIQYYNGEERAKGNILERFSAQQFPDLHSELNLSSLELGDSALYFCASSVGIAGIVGTDTQYFGPGTRLTVL.

This chain uses TRBV21-1 with TRBJ2-6; the DNA was not used to check the table's D call, TRBD2. TRBV21-1 corresponds to a pseudogene. The CDR3 covers 16 residues. The CDR3 nucleotides are TGTGCCAGCAGCAAAGTAAGGAGCTCTGGGGCCAACGTCCTGACTTTC. Amino acids: CASSKVRSSGANVLTF.

The chain is built from TRBV15 and TRBJ1-1; D possibly corresponds to TRBD1 (5 bases). CDR1 LNHNV and CDR2 YYDKDF come from the germline V gene (reference sequence). The CDR3 runs to 15 residues. Trimming removed 5 bases at V and 5 bases at J, with 18 bases between. In nucleotides, the CDR3 is TGTGCCACCAGCCCCCGCGGGGGGGAGGGAACTGAAGCTTTCTTT. It yields the protein CATSPRGGEGTEAFF.

The chain combines TRBV7-9 with TRBJ2-1; 13 bases fit TRBD2. The germline V gene has CDR1 SEHNR and CDR2 FQNEAQ (reference sequence). Unmatched junction bases numbered 3, after V lost 5 bases and J lost 5 bases. The CDR3 loop spans 15 amino acids. DNA for the CDR3: TGTGCCAGCAGCCTGGGACTAGCGGGAAACAATGAGCAGTTCTTC. It yields the protein CASSLGLAGNNEQFF.

The rearrangement links TRBV19 to TRBJ2-6; 10 bases fit TRBD1. The CDR3 length is 18 residues. The trim removed 5 bases at V and 3 bases at J, leaving 10 bases unmatched. Per the germline V gene, CDR1 is LNHDA and CDR2 is SQIVND (reference sequence). The CDR3 DNA sequence: TGTGCCAGTAGTCACCGACAGGGGGCAACGAGTGGGGCCAACGTCCTGACTTTC. Translated: CASSHRQGATSGANVLTF. The full variable domain, with the rest looked up from reference TRBV19 and TRBJ2-6, is DGGITQSPKYLFRKEGQNVTLSCEQNLNHDAMYWYRQDPGQGLRLIYYSQIVNDFQKGDIAEGYSVSREKKESFPLTVTSAQKNPTAFYLCASSHRQGATSGANVLTFGAGSRLTVL.

This chain links TRBV24-1 with TRBJ2-1; TRBD2 agrees at 12 bases. The germline V gene has CDR1 KGHDR and CDR2 SFDVKD. Trimming took 1 base from V and 9 from J; bases not matched to a gene: 6. The CDR3 runs to 16 residues. DNA for the CDR3: TGTGCCACCAGTGATTTTAATCTAGCGGGAGGGGTTGAGCAGTTCTTC. Residues: CATSDFNLAGGVEQFF.

V usage is TRBV28 and J usage is TRBJ2-4; TRBD2 aligns across 8 bases. Germline trimming cut 2 bases from V and 0 bases from J; bases unmatched to any gene: 3. This CDR3 is 16 amino acids long. CDR1 and CDR2 from the germline V gene are MDHEN and SYDVKM. CDR3 residues: CASSLGSGVAKNIQYF. CDR3 bases: TGTGCCAGCAGTTTAGGTAGCGGGGTAGCCAAAAACATTCAGTACTTC.

This CDR3 reads CASSPGQGKGYTF. The CDR3 nucleotides read TGTGCCAGCAGCCCGGGACAGGGAAAGGGCTACACCTTC. The chain recombines TRBV6-2 or TRBV6-3 with TRBJ1-2; 9 bases line up with TRBD1. CDR1 is MNHEY and CDR2 is SVGEGT in the germline V gene. The CDR3 length is 13 residues. Trimming took 6 bases from V and 8 from J; bases not matched to a gene: 7.

This rearrangement joins TRBV28 to TRBJ1-1; perhaps TRBD1 as D (6 bases). Between the trimmed V and J ends, which lost 6 bases and 0 bases, there was a span of 20 bases. The CDR3 spans 17 residues. In germline, CDR1 is MDHEN, CDR2 SYDVKM. The chain's CDR3 is CASSLNRDTFMNTEAFF. The CDR3 region has the DNA TGTGCCAGCAGCCTTAACCGGGACACCTTCATGAACACTGAAGCTTTCTTT.

The chain couples TRBV6-2 or TRBV6-3 to TRBJ2-5; 7 nucleotides align to TRBD1. V gave up 3 bases and J gave up 4 bases; unmatched junction bases: 20. Germline values: CDR1 MNHEY, CDR2 SVGEGT. The CDR3 is made up of 19 amino acids. CDR3 DNA sequence: TGTGCCAGCAGTTATAATCCTTGGGTGACAGGGAGTTTTCGAGAGACCCAGTACTTC. Translation: CASSYNPWVTGSFRETQYF.

The chain is built from TRBV2 and TRBJ1-2; perhaps TRBD1 as D (6 bases). The V gene lost 5 bases and the J gene lost 6 bases, with 25 bases spanning the gap. Germline V gene lookup returns CDR1 SNHLY and CDR2 FYNNEI. CDR3 length equals 17 residues. The CDR3 coding sequence is TGTGCCAGCAGTCCCCGGACCCCGGCGGGGGGCACGGATGGCTACACCTTC. Amino acids: CASSPRTPAGGTDGYTF.

The chain employs TRBV27 and TRBJ1-6; D is unresolved. There are 13 residues in the CDR3. Trimming stripped 8 bases from V and 0 bases from J, with 5 bases between. Per the germline V gene, CDR1 is MNHEY and CDR2 is SMNVEV (reference sequence). The CDR3: CASGLSYNSPLHF. The DNA for the CDR3 is TGTGCCAGCGGCCTCTCCTATAATTCACCCCTCCACTTT.

The chain employs TRBV10-2 and TRBJ2-2; tentatively, D is TRBD2 (6 bases). The CDR3 sequence is 15 residues long. Germline V gene data show CDR1 as WSHSY and CDR2 as SAAADI. V shed 7 bases and J shed 2 bases, with 14 bases lying between them. The CDR3 DNA is TGCGCCAGCAAGGAGTGGGACTTCAACACCGGGGAGCTGTTTTTT. This encodes CASKEWDFNTGELFF.

The rearrangement joins TRBV7-2 to TRBJ1-1; D uncertain. Germline V gene sequence: CDR1 SGHTA, CDR2 FQGNSA. This CDR3 region has 14 residues. V gave up 6 bases and J gave up 1 base, with 12 bases separating them. The CDR3 reads CASRRNLANTEAFF. As DNA, the CDR3 is TGTGCCAGCAGACGCAACTTAGCGAACACTGAAGCTTTCTTT.